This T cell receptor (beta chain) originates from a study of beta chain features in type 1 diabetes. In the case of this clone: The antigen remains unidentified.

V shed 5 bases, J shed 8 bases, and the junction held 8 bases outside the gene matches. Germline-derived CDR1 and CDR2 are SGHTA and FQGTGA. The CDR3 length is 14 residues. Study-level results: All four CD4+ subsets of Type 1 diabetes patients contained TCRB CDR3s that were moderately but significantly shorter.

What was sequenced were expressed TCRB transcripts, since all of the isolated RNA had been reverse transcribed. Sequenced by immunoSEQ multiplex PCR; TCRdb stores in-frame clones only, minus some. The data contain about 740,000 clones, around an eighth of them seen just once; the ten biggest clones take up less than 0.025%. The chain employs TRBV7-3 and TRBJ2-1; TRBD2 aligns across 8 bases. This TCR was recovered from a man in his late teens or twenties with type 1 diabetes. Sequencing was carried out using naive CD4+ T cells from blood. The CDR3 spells CASSPTGGIDEQFF. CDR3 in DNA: TGTGCCAGCAGCCCTACGGGAGGGATCGATGAGCAGTTCTTC.